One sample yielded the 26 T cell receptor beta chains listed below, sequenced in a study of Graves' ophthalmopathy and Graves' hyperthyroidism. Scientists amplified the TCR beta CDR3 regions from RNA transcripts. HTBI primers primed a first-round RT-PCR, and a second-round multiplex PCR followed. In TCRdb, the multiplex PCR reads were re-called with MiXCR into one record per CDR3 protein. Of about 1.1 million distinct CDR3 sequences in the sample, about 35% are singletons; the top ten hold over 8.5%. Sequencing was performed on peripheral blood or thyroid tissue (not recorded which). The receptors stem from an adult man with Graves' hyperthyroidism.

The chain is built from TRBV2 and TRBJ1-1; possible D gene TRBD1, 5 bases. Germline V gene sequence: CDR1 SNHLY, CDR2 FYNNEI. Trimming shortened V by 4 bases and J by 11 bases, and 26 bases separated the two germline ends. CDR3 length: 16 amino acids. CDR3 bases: TGTGCCAGCAGTGGGGCGAAACCAGGGAGAGCCTTGAGGGCTTTCTTT. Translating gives CASSGAKPGRALRAFF.

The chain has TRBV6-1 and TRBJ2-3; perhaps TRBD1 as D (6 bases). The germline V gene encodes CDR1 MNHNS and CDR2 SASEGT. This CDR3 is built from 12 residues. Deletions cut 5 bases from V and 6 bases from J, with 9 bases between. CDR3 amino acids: CASSKRGDTQYF. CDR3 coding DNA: TGTGCCAGCAGTAAAAGGGGGGATACGCAGTATTTT.

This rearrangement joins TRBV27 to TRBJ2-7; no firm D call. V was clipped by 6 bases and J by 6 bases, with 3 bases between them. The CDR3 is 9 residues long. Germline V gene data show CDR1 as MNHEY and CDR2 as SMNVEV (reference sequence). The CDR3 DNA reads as TGTGCCAGCAGGGGCGAGCAGTACTTC. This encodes CASRGEQYF.

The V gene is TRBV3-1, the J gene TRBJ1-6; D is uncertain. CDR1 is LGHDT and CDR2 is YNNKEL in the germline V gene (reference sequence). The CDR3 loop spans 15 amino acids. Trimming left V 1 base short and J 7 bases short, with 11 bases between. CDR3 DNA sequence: TGTGCCAGCAGCCAAGTTGGGGTGATAAATTCACCCCTCCACTTT. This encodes CASSQVGVINSPLHF.

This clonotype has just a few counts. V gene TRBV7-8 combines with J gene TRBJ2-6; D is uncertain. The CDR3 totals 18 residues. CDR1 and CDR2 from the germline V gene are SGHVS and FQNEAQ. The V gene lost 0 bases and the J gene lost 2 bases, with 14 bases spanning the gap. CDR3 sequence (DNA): TGTGCCAGCAGCTTAGCCGGGCTGGATTTGGCTGGGGCCAACGTCCTGACTTTC. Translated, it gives CASSLAGLDLAGANVLTF. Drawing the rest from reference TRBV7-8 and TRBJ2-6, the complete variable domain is GAGVSQSPRYKVAKRGQDVALRCDPISGHVSLFWYQQALGQGPEFLTYFQNEAQLDKSGLPSDRFFAERPEGSVSTLKIQRTQQEDSAVYLCASSLAGLDLAGANVLTFGAGSRLTVL.

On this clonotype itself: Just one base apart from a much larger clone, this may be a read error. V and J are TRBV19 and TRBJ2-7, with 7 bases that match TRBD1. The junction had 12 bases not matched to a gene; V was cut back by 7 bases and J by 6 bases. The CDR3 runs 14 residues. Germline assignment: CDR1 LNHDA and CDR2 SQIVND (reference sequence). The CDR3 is CASNSLGTACEQYF. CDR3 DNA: TGTGCCAGTAATTCCCTCGGGACAGCCTGCGAGCAGTACTTC.

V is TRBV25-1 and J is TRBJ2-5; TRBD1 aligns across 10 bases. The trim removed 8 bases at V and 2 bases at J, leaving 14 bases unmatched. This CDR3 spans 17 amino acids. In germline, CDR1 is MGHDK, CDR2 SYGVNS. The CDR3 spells CASQDRLDRGRQETQYF. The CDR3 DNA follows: TGTGCCAGCCAAGATCGCCTAGACAGGGGGCGGCAAGAGACCCAGTACTTC.

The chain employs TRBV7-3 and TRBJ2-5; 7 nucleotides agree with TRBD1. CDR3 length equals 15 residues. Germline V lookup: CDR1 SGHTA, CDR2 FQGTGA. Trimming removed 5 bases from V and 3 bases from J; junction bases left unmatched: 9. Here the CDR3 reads CASSGTGTEKETQYF. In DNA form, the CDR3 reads TGTGCCAGCAGCGGGACCGGGACAGAAAAAGAGACCCAGTACTTC.

CDR3 loop: CASSPYRGGGYTF. CDR3 in DNA: TGTGCCAGCAGTCCTTACCGGGGAGGGGGCTACACCTTC. This chain uses TRBV6-5 with TRBJ1-2; D gene ambiguous. Trimming cost V 5 bases and J 8 bases, with 15 bases left between them. Per germline, CDR1 MNHEY and CDR2 SVGAGI. This CDR3 has 13 residues.

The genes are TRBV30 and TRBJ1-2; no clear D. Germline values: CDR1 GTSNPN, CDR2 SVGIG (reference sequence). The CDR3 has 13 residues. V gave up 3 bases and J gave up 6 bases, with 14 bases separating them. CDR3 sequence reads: CAWSLSLVNGYTF. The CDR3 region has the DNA TGTGCCTGGAGCCTTAGTTTAGTCAATGGCTACACCTTC. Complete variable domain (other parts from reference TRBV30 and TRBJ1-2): SQTIHQWPATLVQPVGSPLSLECTVEGTSNPNLYWYRQAAGRGLQLLFYSVGIGQISSEVPQNLSASRPQDRQFILSSKKLLLSDSGFYLCAWSLSLVNGYTFGSGTRLTVV.

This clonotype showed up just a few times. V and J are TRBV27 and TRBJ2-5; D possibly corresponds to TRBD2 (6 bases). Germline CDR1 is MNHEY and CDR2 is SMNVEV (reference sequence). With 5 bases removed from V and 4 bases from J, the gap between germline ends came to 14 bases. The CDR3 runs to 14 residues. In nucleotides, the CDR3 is TGTGCCAGCAGTACTAGCCGGACTGCAGAGACCCAGTACTTC. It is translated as CASSTSRTAETQYF.

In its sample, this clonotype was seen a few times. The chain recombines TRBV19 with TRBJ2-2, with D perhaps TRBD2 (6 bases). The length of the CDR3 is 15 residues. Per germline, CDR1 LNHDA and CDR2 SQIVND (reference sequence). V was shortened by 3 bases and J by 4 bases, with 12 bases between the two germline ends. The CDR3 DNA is TGTGCCAGTAGTATTGGGGAGGCAATCACCGGGGAGCTGTTTTTT. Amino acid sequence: CASSIGEAITGELFF.

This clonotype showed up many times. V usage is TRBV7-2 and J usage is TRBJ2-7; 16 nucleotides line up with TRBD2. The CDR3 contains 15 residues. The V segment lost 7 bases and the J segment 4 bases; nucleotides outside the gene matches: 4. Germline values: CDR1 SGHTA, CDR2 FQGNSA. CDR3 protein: CASTSGLAGGYEQYF. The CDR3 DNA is TGTGCCAGCACCTCGGGACTAGCGGGAGGGTACGAGCAGTACTTC.

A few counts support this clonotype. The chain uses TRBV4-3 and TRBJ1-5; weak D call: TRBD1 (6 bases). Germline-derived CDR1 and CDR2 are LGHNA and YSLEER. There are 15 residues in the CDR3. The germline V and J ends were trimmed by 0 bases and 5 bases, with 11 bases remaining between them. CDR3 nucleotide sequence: TGCGCCAGCAGCCAAGATCGGGCAGGGGATCAGCCCCAGCATTTT. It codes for CASSQDRAGDQPQHF.

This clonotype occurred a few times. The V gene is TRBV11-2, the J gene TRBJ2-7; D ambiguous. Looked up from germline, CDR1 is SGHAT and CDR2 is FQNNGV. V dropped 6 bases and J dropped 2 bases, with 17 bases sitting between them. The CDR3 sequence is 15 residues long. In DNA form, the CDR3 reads TGTGCCAGCAGTCCAGCATTTGTCAGAGCCTACGAGCAGTACTTC. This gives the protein CASSPAFVRAYEQYF.

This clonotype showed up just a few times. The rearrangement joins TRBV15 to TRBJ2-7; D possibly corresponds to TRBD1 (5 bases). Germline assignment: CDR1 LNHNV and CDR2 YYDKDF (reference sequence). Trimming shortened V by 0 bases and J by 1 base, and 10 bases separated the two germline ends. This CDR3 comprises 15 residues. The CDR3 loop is CATSRDKGSSYEQYF. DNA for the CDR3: TGTGCCACCAGCAGAGATAAGGGGTCGTCCTACGAGCAGTACTTC.

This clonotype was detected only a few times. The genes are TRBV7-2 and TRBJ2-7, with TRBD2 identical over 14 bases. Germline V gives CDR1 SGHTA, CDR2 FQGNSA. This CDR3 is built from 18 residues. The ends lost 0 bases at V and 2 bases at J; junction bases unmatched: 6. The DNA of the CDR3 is TGTGCCAGCAGCTTAGCCGACCCGGGACTAGCGGGAGCCTACGAGCAGTACTTC. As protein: CASSLADPGLAGAYEQYF.

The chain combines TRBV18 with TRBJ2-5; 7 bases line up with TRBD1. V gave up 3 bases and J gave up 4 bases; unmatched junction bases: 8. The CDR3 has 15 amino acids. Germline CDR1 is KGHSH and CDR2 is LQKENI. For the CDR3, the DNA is TGTGCCAGCTCACCCGGGGACAGCCGGAGAGAGACCCAGTACTTC. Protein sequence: CASSPGDSRRETQYF.

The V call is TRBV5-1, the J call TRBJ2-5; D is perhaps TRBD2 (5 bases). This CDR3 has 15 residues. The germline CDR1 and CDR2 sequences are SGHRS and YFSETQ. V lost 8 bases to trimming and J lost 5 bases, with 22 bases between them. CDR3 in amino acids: CASRPTSSSMETQYF. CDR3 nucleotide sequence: TGCGCCAGTCGCCCGACGTCTAGCAGCATGGAGACCCAGTACTTC.

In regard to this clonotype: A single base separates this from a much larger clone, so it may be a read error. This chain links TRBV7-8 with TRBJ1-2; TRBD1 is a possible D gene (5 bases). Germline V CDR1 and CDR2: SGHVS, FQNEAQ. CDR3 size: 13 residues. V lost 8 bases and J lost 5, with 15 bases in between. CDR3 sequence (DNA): TGTGCCAGCGGCCCACCGTCAGGGTATGGCTACACCTTC. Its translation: CASGPPSGYGYTF.

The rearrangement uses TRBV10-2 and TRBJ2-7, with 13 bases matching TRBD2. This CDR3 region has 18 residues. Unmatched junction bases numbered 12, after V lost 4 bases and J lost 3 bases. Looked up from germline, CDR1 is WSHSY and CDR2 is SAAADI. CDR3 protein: CASSAGLAGASKIYEQYF. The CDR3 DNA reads TGCGCCAGCAGTGCCGGACTAGCGGGAGCATCCAAGATCTACGAGCAGTACTTC.

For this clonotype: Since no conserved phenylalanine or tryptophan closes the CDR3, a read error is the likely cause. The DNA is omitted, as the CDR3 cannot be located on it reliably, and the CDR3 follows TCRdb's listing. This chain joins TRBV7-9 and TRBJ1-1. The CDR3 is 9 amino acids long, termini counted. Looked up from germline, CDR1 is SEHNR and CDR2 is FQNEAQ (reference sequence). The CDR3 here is CASSQAAVS.

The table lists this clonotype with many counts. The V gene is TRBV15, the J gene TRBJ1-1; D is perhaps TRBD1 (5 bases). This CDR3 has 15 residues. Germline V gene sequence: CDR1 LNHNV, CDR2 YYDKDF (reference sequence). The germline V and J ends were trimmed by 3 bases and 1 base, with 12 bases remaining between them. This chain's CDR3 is CATSSGGRENTEAFF. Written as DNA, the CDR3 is TGTGCCACCAGCAGTGGGGGACGAGAGAACACTGAAGCTTTCTTT.

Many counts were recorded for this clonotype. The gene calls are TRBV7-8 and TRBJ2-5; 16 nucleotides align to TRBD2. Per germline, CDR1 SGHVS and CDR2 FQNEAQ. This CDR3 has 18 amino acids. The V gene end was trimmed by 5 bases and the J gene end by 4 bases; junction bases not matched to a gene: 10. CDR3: CASSPRGGLAGGPETQYF. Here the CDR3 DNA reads TGTGCCAGCAGCCCCCGTGGGGGACTAGCGGGAGGGCCAGAGACCCAGTACTTC. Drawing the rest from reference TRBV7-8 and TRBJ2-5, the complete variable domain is GAGVSQSPRYKVAKRGQDVALRCDPISGHVSLFWYQQALGQGPEFLTYFQNEAQLDKSGLPSDRFFAERPEGSVSTLKIQRTQQEDSAVYLCASSPRGGLAGGPETQYFGPGTRLLVL.

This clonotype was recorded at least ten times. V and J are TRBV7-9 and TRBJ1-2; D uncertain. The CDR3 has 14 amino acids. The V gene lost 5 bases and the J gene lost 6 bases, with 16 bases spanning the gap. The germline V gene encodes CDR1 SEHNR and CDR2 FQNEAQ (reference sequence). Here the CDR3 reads CASSTRTFGDGYTF. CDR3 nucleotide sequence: TGTGCCAGCAGCACGCGGACCTTCGGGGATGGCTACACCTTC.

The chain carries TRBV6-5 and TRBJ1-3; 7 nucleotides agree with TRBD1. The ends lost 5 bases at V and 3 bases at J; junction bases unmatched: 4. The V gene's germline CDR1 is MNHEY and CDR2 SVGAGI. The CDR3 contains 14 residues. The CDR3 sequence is CASSGGGFGNTIYF. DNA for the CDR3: TGTGCCAGCAGTGGAGGGGGCTTTGGAAACACCATATATTTT.